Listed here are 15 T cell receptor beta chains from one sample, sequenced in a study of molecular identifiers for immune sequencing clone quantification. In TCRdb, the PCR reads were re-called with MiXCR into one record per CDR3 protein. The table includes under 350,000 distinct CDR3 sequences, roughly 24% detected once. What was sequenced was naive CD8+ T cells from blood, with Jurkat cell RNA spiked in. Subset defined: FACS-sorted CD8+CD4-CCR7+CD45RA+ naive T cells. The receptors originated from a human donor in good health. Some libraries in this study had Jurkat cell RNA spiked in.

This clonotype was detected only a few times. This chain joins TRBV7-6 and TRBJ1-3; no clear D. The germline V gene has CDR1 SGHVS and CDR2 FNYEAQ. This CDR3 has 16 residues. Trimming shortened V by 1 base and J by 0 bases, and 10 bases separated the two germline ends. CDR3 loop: CASSLGAGSSGNTIYF. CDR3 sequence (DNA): TGTGCCAGCAGCTTAGGAGCAGGTTCCTCTGGAAACACCATATATTTT.

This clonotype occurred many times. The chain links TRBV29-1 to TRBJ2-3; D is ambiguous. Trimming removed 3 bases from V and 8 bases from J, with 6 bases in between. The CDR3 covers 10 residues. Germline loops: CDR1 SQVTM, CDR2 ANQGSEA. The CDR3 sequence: CSVEFGTQYF. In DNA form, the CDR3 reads TGCAGCGTTGAGTTCGGTACGCAGTATTTT.

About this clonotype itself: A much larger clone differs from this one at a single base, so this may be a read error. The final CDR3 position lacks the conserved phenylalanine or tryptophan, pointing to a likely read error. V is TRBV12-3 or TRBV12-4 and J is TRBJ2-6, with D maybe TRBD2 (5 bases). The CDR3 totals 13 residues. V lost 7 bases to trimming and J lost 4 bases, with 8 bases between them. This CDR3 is CASTEGGANVLTS. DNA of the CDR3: TGTGCCAGCACTGAGGGCGGGGCCAACGTCCTGACTTCC.

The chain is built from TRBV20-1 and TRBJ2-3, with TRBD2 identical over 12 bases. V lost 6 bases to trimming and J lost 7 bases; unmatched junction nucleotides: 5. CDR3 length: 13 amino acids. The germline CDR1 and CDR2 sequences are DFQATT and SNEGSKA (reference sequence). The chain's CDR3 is CSARLAGENTQYF. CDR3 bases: TGCAGTGCCAGACTAGCGGGAGAAAATACGCAGTATTTT.

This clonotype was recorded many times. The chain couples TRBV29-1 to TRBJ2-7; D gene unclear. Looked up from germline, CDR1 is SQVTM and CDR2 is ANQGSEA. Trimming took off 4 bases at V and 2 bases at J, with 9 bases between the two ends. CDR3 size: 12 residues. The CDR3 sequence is CSVVPGTYEQYF. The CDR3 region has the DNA TGCAGCGTTGTACCTGGGACCTACGAGCAGTACTTC.

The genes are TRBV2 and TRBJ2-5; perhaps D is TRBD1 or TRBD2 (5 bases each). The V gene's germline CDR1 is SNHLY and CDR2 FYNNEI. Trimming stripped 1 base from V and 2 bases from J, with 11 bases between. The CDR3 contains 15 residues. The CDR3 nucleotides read TGTGCCAGCAGTGAAGATGGTGGGGGTCAAGAGACCCAGTACTTC. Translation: CASSEDGGGQETQYF.

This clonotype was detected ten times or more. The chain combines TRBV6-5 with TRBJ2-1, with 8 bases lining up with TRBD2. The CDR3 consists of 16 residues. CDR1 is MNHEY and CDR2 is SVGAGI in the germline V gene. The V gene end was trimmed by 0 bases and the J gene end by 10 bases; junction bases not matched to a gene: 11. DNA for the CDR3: TGTGCCAGCAGTTACTCGATGCCGGGACTAGGAACCGAGCAGTTCTTC. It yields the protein CASSYSMPGLGTEQFF.

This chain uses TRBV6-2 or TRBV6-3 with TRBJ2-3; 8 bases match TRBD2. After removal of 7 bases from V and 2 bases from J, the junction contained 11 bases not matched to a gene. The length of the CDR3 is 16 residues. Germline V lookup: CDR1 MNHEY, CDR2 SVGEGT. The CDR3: CASTRWVAGNTDTQYF. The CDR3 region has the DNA TGTGCCAGCACTCGTTGGGTAGCGGGAAACACAGATACGCAGTATTTT.

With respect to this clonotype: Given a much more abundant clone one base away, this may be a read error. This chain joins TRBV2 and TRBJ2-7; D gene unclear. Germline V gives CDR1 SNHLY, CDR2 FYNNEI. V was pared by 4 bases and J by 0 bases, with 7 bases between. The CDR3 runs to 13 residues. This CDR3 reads CASSVAVSYEQYF. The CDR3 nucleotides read TGTGCCAGCAGTGTCGCGGTCTCCTACGAGCAGTACTTC.

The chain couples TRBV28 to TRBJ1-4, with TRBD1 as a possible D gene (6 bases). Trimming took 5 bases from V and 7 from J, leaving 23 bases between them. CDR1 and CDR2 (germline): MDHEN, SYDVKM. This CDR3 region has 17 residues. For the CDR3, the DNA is TGTGCCAGCAGTACCTCCCTTGGGGGACACAGGTCTGAAAAACTGTTTTTT. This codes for CASSTSLGGHRSEKLFF.

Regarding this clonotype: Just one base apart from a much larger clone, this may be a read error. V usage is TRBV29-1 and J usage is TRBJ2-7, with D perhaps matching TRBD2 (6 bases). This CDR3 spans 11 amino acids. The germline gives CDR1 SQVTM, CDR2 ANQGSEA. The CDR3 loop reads CSVAEDYEKYF. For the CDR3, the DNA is TGCAGCGTTGCCGAGGACTACGAGAAGTACTTC.

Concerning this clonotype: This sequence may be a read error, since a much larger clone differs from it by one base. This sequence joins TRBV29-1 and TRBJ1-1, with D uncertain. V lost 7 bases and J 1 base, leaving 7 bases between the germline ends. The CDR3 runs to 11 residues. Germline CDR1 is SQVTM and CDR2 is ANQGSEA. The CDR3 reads CSGGPNTEAFF. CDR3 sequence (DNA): TGCAGCGGAGGGCCGAACACTGAAGCTTTCTTT.

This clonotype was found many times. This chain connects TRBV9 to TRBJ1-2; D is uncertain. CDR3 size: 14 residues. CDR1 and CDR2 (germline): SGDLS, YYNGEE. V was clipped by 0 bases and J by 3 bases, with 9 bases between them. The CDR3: CASSVGVGDYGYTF. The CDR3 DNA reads TGTGCCAGCAGCGTAGGAGTTGGGGACTATGGCTACACCTTC.

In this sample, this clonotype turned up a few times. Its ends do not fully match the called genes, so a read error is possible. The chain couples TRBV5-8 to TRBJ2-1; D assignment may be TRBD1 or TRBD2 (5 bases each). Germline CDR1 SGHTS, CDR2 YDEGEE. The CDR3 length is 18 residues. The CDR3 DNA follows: TGCGCCAGCAGCTTGGGGGTTTCGGCTGCGCAATCCTACAATGAGCAGTTCTTC. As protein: CASSLGVSAAQSYNEQFF.

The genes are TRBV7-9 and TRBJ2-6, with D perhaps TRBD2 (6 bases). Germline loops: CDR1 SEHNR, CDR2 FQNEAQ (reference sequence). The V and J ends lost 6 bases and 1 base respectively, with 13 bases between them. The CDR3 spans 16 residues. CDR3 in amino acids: CASRGPGLSGANVLTF. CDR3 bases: TGTGCCAGCAGAGGCCCGGGACTGTCTGGGGCCAACGTCCTGACTTTC.